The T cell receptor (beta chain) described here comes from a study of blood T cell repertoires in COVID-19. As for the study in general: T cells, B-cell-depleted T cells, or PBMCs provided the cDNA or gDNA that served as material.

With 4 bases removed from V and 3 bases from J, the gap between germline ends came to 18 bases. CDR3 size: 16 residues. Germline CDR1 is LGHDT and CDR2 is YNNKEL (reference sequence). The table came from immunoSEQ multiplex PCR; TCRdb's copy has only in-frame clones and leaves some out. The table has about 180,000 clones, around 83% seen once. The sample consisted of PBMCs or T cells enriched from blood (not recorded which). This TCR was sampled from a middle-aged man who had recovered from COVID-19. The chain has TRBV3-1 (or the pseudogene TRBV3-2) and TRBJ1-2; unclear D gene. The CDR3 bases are TGTGCCAGCAGCCCCCTTTTCCGGGGAAGCGACTATGGCTACACCTTC. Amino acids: CASSPLFRGSDYGYTF.